This entry lists 27 T cell receptor beta chains sequenced from one sample in a study of Graves' ophthalmopathy and Graves' hyperthyroidism. Researchers took RNA transcripts and amplified TCR beta CDR3 regions from them. RT-PCR was first run with HTBI primers, then multiplex PCR in a second round. One entry per CDR3 protein, called by TCRdb with MiXCR from the multiplex PCR reads. The sample holds 400,000 to 450,000 distinct CDR3 sequences, around a fifth seen once. Sequencing was done on a sample of peripheral blood. These receptor sequences come from a woman aged 18-29 years with stable Graves' hyperthyroidism.

This clonotype was counted ten times or more. The V and J genes are TRBV10-2 and TRBJ1-2; the D is unclear. V was pared by 0 bases and J by 6 bases, with 14 bases between. From germline, CDR1 is WSHSY and CDR2 SAAADI. This CDR3 has 15 amino acids. The CDR3 DNA sequence: TGCGCCAGCAGTGAGTCTTGGTCCGCCTGGCATGGCTACACCTTC. It yields the protein CASSESWSAWHGYTF.

This clonotype has a handful of counts. The J gene is TRBJ2-7, the V gene TRBV20-1, with D perhaps matching TRBD1 (5 bases). CDR3 length: 11 amino acids. Germline V gene lookup returns CDR1 DFQATT and CDR2 SNEGSKA (reference sequence). V lost 5 bases and J lost 0, with 5 bases in between. The CDR3 DNA follows: TGCAGTGCTCAGGGCTCCTACGAGCAGTACTTC. Its translation is CSAQGSYEQYF.

At least ten counts were recorded for this clonotype. The chain is built from TRBV7-2 and TRBJ2-2, with 10 nucleotides matching TRBD2. Germline CDR1 reads SGHTA; CDR2 reads FQGNSA. The CDR3 extends over 15 amino acids. J was trimmed by 7 bases and V by 3 bases; bases with no gene match: 5. Here the CDR3 reads CASSFSLAGIGELFF. For the CDR3, the DNA is TGTGCCAGCAGCTTTTCACTAGCGGGAATCGGGGAGCTGTTTTTT.

This clonotype turned up a few times. V usage is TRBV6-5 and J usage is TRBJ2-2; D may be TRBD2 (5 bases). The V end lost 0 bases, the J end lost 5 bases, and 13 bases lay between the germline ends. CDR1 is MNHEY and CDR2 is SVGAGI in the germline V gene. This CDR3 has 16 amino acids. CDR3 bases: TGTGCCAGCAGTTACTCGAAGGACTTAACGACCGGGGAGCTGTTTTTT. It encodes CASSYSKDLTTGELFF.

Ten or more counts support this clonotype. The chain has TRBV3-1 and TRBJ2-7; D might be TRBD1 (6 bases). Germline CDR1 is LGHDT and CDR2 is YNNKEL (reference sequence). Trimming removed 7 bases from V and 2 bases from J, with 12 bases in between. This CDR3 region has 13 residues. The CDR3 DNA reads as TGTGCCAGCAAAGGGACAAATACCTACGAGCAGTACTTC. Protein product: CASKGTNTYEQYF.

This clonotype was recorded many times. The chain is built from TRBV5-1 and TRBJ2-7; TRBD2 is a possible D gene (5 bases). Germline CDR1 SGHRS, CDR2 YFSETQ. The CDR3 is 14 amino acids. V lost 0 bases and J lost 3, with 10 bases in between. The CDR3 reads CASSLEPSFYEQYF. The CDR3 nucleotides read TGCGCCAGCAGCTTGGAGCCTAGCTTCTACGAGCAGTACTTC.

At least ten counts were recorded for this clonotype. The V gene is TRBV4-1, the J gene TRBJ2-7, with TRBD2 matching 8 bases. Trimming took 5 bases from V and 0 from J; bases not matched to a gene: 6. Germline V gene data show CDR1 as MGHRA and CDR2 as YSYEKL. CDR3 length: 15 residues. CDR3 protein: CASSLTSADSYEQYF. The DNA for the CDR3 is TGCGCCAGCAGCTTGACTAGCGCAGACTCCTACGAGCAGTACTTC.

This clonotype has ten or more counts. J is TRBJ1-2 and V is TRBV30; 9 nucleotides align to TRBD1. Unmatched junction bases numbered 6, after V lost 0 bases and J lost 7 bases. This CDR3 is built from 14 residues. CDR1 and CDR2 (germline): GTSNPN, SVGIG (reference sequence). This chain's CDR3 is CAWSVGQGDGGYTF. Written as DNA, the CDR3 is TGTGCCTGGAGTGTGGGACAGGGAGACGGTGGCTACACCTTC.

This clonotype was detected many times. This chain links TRBV6-1 with TRBJ2-7; D might be TRBD2 (5 bases). The germline gives CDR1 MNHNS, CDR2 SASEGT. V was clipped by 1 base and J by 4 bases, with 8 bases between them. The CDR3 covers 13 residues. The CDR3 sequence is CASSEDEGYEQYF. In DNA form, the CDR3 reads TGTGCCAGCAGTGAAGACGAGGGTTACGAGCAGTACTTC.

This clonotype was picked up many times. CDR3 sequence: CASSYSLGAESTEAFF. As DNA, the CDR3 is TGTGCCAGCAGTTACTCGTTGGGGGCTGAGAGCACTGAAGCTTTCTTT. The chain recombines TRBV6-5 with TRBJ1-1, with TRBD1 as a possible D gene (6 bases). The germline V and J ends were trimmed by 0 bases and 4 bases, with 15 bases remaining between them. Germline lookup yields CDR1 MNHEY and CDR2 SVGAGI. The CDR3 contains 16 residues.

This clonotype came up many times. V and J are TRBV13 and TRBJ2-7; D is uncertain. The germline V gene encodes CDR1 PRHDT and CDR2 FYEKMQ (reference sequence). V was clipped by 0 bases and J by 9 bases, with 12 bases between them. The CDR3 loop spans 13 amino acids. CDR3 coding DNA: TGTGCCAGCAGCTTAGGCCCCTCCTATGGGCAGTACTTC. Translated: CASSLGPSYGQYF.

This clonotype appeared many times. This chain connects TRBV20-1 to TRBJ2-5; the match to TRBD1 covers 9 bases. The length of the CDR3 is 13 residues. Looked up from germline, CDR1 is DFQATT and CDR2 is SNEGSKA (reference sequence). The V segment lost 5 bases and the J segment 1 base; nucleotides outside the gene matches: 2. CDR3 amino acids: CSAPDRGQETQYF. CDR3 DNA: TGCAGTGCTCCGGACAGGGGCCAAGAGACCCAGTACTTC.

This clonotype was found a few times. The rearrangement joins TRBV20-1 to TRBJ2-2; 7 nucleotides match TRBD2. The CDR3 runs 13 residues. The V and J ends lost 7 bases and 2 bases, in that order; junction bases with no gene match: 4. The germline V gene has CDR1 DFQATT and CDR2 SNEGSKA (reference sequence). The CDR3 sequence: CSGQRENTGELFF. The CDR3 DNA reads as TGCAGTGGTCAGCGGGAAAACACCGGGGAGCTGTTTTTT.

This sequence joins TRBV7-9 and TRBJ2-5, with 7 bases matching TRBD2. The V gene's germline CDR1 is SEHNR and CDR2 FQNEAQ (reference sequence). The CDR3 spans 14 residues. Trimming took 2 bases from V and 2 from J; bases not matched to a gene: 2. The DNA for the CDR3 is TGTGCCAGCAGCTTAAAGCGGGAACAAGAGACCCAGTACTTC. This sequence encodes CASSLKREQETQYF.

The chain joins TRBV4-1 to TRBJ2-7; D may match TRBD1 or TRBD2 (5 bases each). The length of the CDR3 is 15 residues. V lost 4 bases and J 2 bases, leaving 15 bases between the germline ends. CDR1 MGHRA and CDR2 YSYEKL come from the germline V gene. CDR3 nucleotides: TGCGCCAGCAGCCTCGGGACCAGCTTCGCCTACGAGCAGTACTTC. It translates to CASSLGTSFAYEQYF.

In this sample, this clonotype turned up many times. This chain uses TRBV6-5 with TRBJ1-1; TRBD1 might be the D (5 bases). Germline CDR1 is MNHEY and CDR2 is SVGAGI. The CDR3 has 15 amino acids. V lost 2 bases and J lost 1, with 11 bases in between. In DNA form, the CDR3 reads TGTGCCAGCAGTTACGGTCCAGGGAAGAACACTGAAGCTTTCTTT. The encoded protein is CASSYGPGKNTEAFF.

This clonotype was recorded at least ten times. This chain connects TRBV20-1 to TRBJ1-5; D call uncertain. CDR1 and CDR2 (germline): DFQATT, SNEGSKA (reference sequence). The CDR3 is 14 amino acids. Trimming cost V 4 bases and J 1 base, with 11 bases left between them. The CDR3 spells CSAMRRQSNQPQHF. CDR3 sequence (DNA): TGCAGTGCTATGAGGAGACAAAGCAATCAGCCCCAGCATTTT.

This clonotype has a count of ten or more. The V call is TRBV28, the J call TRBJ1-1; 7 nucleotides match TRBD1. The germline V gene encodes CDR1 MDHEN and CDR2 SYDVKM. J lost 6 bases, V lost 6 bases, and 13 bases had no gene match. CDR3 length: 15 amino acids. This CDR3 is CASRDWDRRAAEAFF. The CDR3 DNA reads TGTGCCAGCAGGGATTGGGACAGAAGGGCCGCTGAAGCTTTCTTT.

This clonotype has a count of ten or more. The chain employs TRBV20-1 and TRBJ2-4, with D perhaps matching TRBD1 or TRBD2 (5 bases each). V was trimmed by 5 bases and J by 3 bases, leaving 14 bases between them. This CDR3 is built from 14 residues. Germline CDR1 reads DFQATT; CDR2 reads SNEGSKA (reference sequence). The CDR3 DNA is TGCAGTGCTTATTATAGGGGAGACAAAAACATTCAGTACTTC. It is translated as CSAYYRGDKNIQYF.

This clonotype was seen ten or more times. The J gene is TRBJ1-5, the V gene TRBV6-5; D might be TRBD1 (6 bases). Germline values: CDR1 MNHEY, CDR2 SVGAGI. V was clipped by 9 bases and J by 6 bases, with 15 bases between them. The CDR3 extends over 13 amino acids. The CDR3 region has the DNA TGTGCCAGTAGGCGGGGGGGGCCTCAGCCCCAGCATTTT. This codes for CASRRGGPQPQHF.

The table lists this clonotype with many counts. The V gene is TRBV7-9, the J gene TRBJ2-7; 11 nucleotides match TRBD2. Trimming took 6 bases from V and 2 from J; bases not matched to a gene: 6. CDR1 is SEHNR, CDR2 FQNEAQ, per germline (reference sequence). The CDR3 contains 15 residues. This chain's CDR3 is CASSHTSGGTYEQYF. The CDR3 nucleotides read TGTGCCAGCAGTCATACTAGCGGGGGAACCTACGAGCAGTACTTC. Filled out from reference TRBV7-9 and TRBJ2-7, the complete variable domain reads DTGVSQNPRHKITKRGQNVTFRCDPISEHNRLYWYRQTLGQGPEFLTYFQNEAQLEKSRLLSDRFSAERPKGSFSTLEIQRTEQGDSAMYLCASSHTSGGTYEQYFGPGTRLTVT.

There are many counts of this clonotype. The V and J genes are TRBV20-1 and TRBJ2-4; D gene unclear. CDR3 length equals 15 residues. V gave up 1 base and J gave up 0 bases, with 10 bases separating them. Germline lookup yields CDR1 DFQATT and CDR2 SNEGSKA (reference sequence). Written as DNA, the CDR3 is TGCAGTGCTAGAGGGGTCGCTCTAGCCAAAAACATTCAGTACTTC. It is translated as CSARGVALAKNIQYF.

Many counts were recorded for this clonotype. V and J are TRBV29-1 and TRBJ2-5, with 9 bases matching TRBD2. V dropped 1 base and J dropped 7; count of bases not matched to a gene: 4. The CDR3 spans 13 residues. CDR1 is SQVTM and CDR2 is ANQGSEA in the germline V gene. The CDR3 loop is CSVEALTSGTQYF. CDR3 DNA sequence: TGCAGCGTTGAAGCACTGACTAGCGGGACCCAGTACTTC.

To note about this clonotype: This may stem from a read error, because a much larger clone lies one nucleotide away. The rearrangement uses TRBV19 and TRBJ2-7, with D unclear. This CDR3 has 13 residues. Germline CDR1 reads LNHDA; CDR2 reads SQIVND (reference sequence). This CDR3 reads CASSMPASLELYF. The CDR3 bases are TGTGCCAGTAGTATGCCGGCCAGTCTCGAGCTGTACTTC. The complete variable domain, with remaining parts taken from reference TRBV19 and TRBJ2-7, reads DGGITQSPKYLFRKEGQNVTLSCEQNLNHDAMYWYRQDPGQGLRLIYYSQIVNDFQKGDIAEGYSVSREKKESFPLTVTSAQKNPTAFYLCASSMPASLELYFGPGTRLTVT.

V gene TRBV6-1 combines with J gene TRBJ1-2; 7 bases match TRBD1. This CDR3 region has 16 residues. Germline V gives CDR1 MNHNS, CDR2 SASEGT. The trim removed 5 bases at V and 8 bases at J, leaving 17 bases unmatched. The CDR3 region has the DNA TGTGCCAGCAGTCTGCAGTTGACAGGGTCGGAGGAGGGCTACACCTTC. Amino acids: CASSLQLTGSEEGYTF.

This clonotype was recorded many times. The chain couples TRBV7-8 to TRBJ1-5; 7 bases are shared with TRBD1. The V gene end was trimmed by 5 bases and the J gene end by 6 bases; junction bases not matched to a gene: 7. The CDR3 extends over 14 amino acids. Germline V gives CDR1 SGHVS, CDR2 FQNEAQ. This CDR3 reads CASSGDRVGQPQHF. In nucleotides, the CDR3 is TGTGCCAGCAGCGGTGACAGGGTAGGTCAGCCCCAGCATTTT. Full variable domain (missing parts from reference TRBV7-8 and TRBJ1-5): GAGVSQSPRYKVAKRGQDVALRCDPISGHVSLFWYQQALGQGPEFLTYFQNEAQLDKSGLPSDRFFAERPEGSVSTLKIQRTQQEDSAVYLCASSGDRVGQPQHFGDGTRLSIL.

V gene TRBV13 combines with J gene TRBJ1-1, with a weak D call TRBD1 (6 bases). The V gene lost 6 bases and the J gene lost 1 base, with 18 bases spanning the gap. This CDR3 is 16 amino acids long. The germline gives CDR1 PRHDT, CDR2 FYEKMQ (reference sequence). CDR3 residues: CASRETGWPENTEAFF. The CDR3 DNA follows: TGTGCCAGCAGAGAAACAGGGTGGCCCGAGAACACTGAAGCTTTCTTT.